The 17 T cell receptor beta chains listed next were all sequenced from one sample in a study of blood T cell repertoires in COVID-19. Some clones are missing from TCRdb's copy, which holds only in-frame ones; the method was immunoSEQ multiplex PCR. This sample has 75,000 to 85,000 clones, with 75% to 90% found just once. Material for sequencing was peripheral blood. The receptors originated from a man aged 50 to 60 with active COVID-19.

The chain employs TRBV9 and TRBJ2-1, with TRBD2 identical over 9 bases. V shed 4 bases, J shed 5 bases, and the junction held 16 bases outside the gene matches. Germline V gives CDR1 SGDLS, CDR2 YYNGEE. CDR3 length: 18 amino acids. CDR3 sequence: CASSPRLAGGPGNNEQFF. The CDR3 nucleotides are TGTGCCAGCAGCCCGCGACTGGCGGGAGGGCCAGGTAACAATGAGCAGTTCTTC.

The chain recombines TRBV4-3 with TRBJ2-3; TRBD2 aligns across 14 bases. In germline, CDR1 is LGHNA, CDR2 YSLEER. CDR3 length: 17 amino acids. V dropped 3 bases and J dropped 3; count of bases not matched to a gene: 5. The CDR3 sequence is CASSQDRTSGRTDTQYF. CDR3 DNA sequence: TGCGCCAGCAGCCAGGACCGGACTAGCGGGAGGACAGATACGCAGTATTTT.

This clone was counted only a few times. V and J are TRBV2 and TRBJ1-6, with D hard to call. Trimming pared 4 bases from V and 8 bases from J, leaving 9 bases between. CDR1 is SNHLY, CDR2 FYNNEI, per germline. The CDR3 runs 13 residues. CDR3 DNA sequence: TGTGCCAGCAGTGTTTTGCAGGATTCACCCCTCCACTTT. This encodes CASSVLQDSPLHF.

The chain uses TRBV27 and TRBJ2-3, with D perhaps TRBD2 (6 bases). V was trimmed by 5 bases and J by 4 bases, leaving 22 bases between them. The CDR3 consists of 17 residues. Germline loops: CDR1 MNHEY, CDR2 SMNVEV (reference sequence). Written as DNA, the CDR3 is TGTGCCAGCAGTCGCCGGCCCGCGGGAATAGGCGCAGATACGCAGTATTTT. Protein product: CASSRRPAGIGADTQYF.

J is TRBJ1-1 and V is TRBV6-2 or TRBV6-3; D is perhaps TRBD1 (5 bases). This CDR3 spans 14 amino acids. Per germline, CDR1 MNHEY and CDR2 SVGEGT. V was pared by 0 bases and J by 3 bases, with 8 bases between. The CDR3 loop reads CASSYSARDTEAFF. In nucleotides, the CDR3 is TGTGCCAGCAGTTACTCGGCCAGGGACACTGAAGCTTTCTTT.

The V gene is TRBV19, the J gene TRBJ1-4; D perhaps matches TRBD1 (6 bases). The CDR3 runs 20 residues. Germline V lookup: CDR1 LNHDA, CDR2 SQIVND (reference sequence). Trimming took 5 bases from V and 0 from J, leaving 25 bases between them. The CDR3 protein is CASSGQLIWEGEATNEKLFF. CDR3 sequence (DNA): TGTGCCAGTAGTGGGCAACTGATTTGGGAGGGGGAAGCAACTAATGAAAAACTGTTTTTT.

The chain combines TRBV6-5 with TRBJ2-3; 7 bases align to TRBD1. The trim removed 11 bases at V and 4 bases at J, leaving 9 bases unmatched. Looked up from germline, CDR1 is MNHEY and CDR2 is SVGAGI. The CDR3 extends over 13 amino acids. The CDR3 here is CASKTGPPDTQYF. CDR3 in DNA: TGTGCCTCTAAGACAGGGCCCCCAGATACGCAGTATTTT.

This rearrangement joins TRBV4-3 to TRBJ2-7, with TRBD2 matching over 10 bases. The V and J ends lost 4 bases and 2 bases, in that order; junction bases with no gene match: 8. Germline CDR1 reads LGHNA; CDR2 reads YSLEER. The CDR3 length is 16 residues. The CDR3 nucleotides read TGCGCCAGCAGCCCAACTTTGGGACTAGCGACCTACGAGCAGTACTTC. Its translation is CASSPTLGLATYEQYF.

The chain employs TRBV3-1 (or the pseudogene TRBV3-2) and TRBJ2-2; 7 bases line up with TRBD1. Germline assignment: CDR1 LGHDT and CDR2 YNNKEL (reference sequence). The CDR3 loop spans 17 amino acids. The J segment lost 5 bases and the V segment lost 1 base, leaving 10 bases of the junction unmatched. This CDR3 reads CASSQVLAGGRTGELFF. Written as DNA, the CDR3 is TGTGCCAGCAGCCAAGTTTTAGCAGGGGGTCGAACCGGGGAGCTGTTTTTT.

The rearrangement joins TRBV7-3 to TRBJ2-7, with a possible D match to TRBD1 (6 bases). Germline V CDR1 and CDR2: SGHTA, FQGTGA. This CDR3 is 15 amino acids long. V lost 5 bases, J lost 2 bases, and 16 bases lay in between. The CDR3 DNA is TGTGCCAGCAGCCCTGAAGGGACATCCCCCTACGAGCAGTACTTC. Encoded protein: CASSPEGTSPYEQYF.

This clone was seen only once. The chain recombines TRBV18 with TRBJ1-6; possible D gene TRBD1, 5 bases. Trimming took off 3 bases at V and 4 bases at J, with 7 bases between the two ends. Germline CDR1 KGHSH, CDR2 LQKENI. The CDR3 spans 14 residues. The CDR3 bases are TGTGCCAGCTCACCCCAGGGATATAATTCACCCCTCCACTTT. It encodes CASSPQGYNSPLHF.

Written as DNA, the CDR3 is TGTGCCTGGAGTACAGGGAACCCCCCCTACGAGCAGTACTTC. Amino acids: CAWSTGNPPYEQYF. The chain recombines TRBV30 with TRBJ2-7; D possibly corresponds to TRBD1 (6 bases). Trimming removed 2 bases from V and 2 bases from J, with 13 bases in between. In germline, CDR1 is GTSNPN, CDR2 SVGIG (reference sequence). This CDR3 region has 14 residues.

The V call is TRBV28, the J call TRBJ1-2, with TRBD1 matching 7 bases. This CDR3 is built from 14 residues. Germline V gene sequence: CDR1 MDHEN, CDR2 SYDVKM. With 5 bases clipped from V and 5 bases from J, the junction kept 8 bases outside the gene matches. CDR3 sequence reads: CASSLHGTVYGYTF. As DNA, the CDR3 is TGTGCCAGCAGTCTCCACGGGACAGTTTATGGCTACACCTTC.

This chain joins TRBV19 and TRBJ2-7; 8 nucleotides match TRBD1. The CDR3 is 13 residues long. V lost 3 bases, J lost 2 bases, and 0 bases stayed unmatched. The germline gives CDR1 LNHDA, CDR2 SQIVND (reference sequence). CDR3 in amino acids: CASSMDRAYEQYF. CDR3 sequence (DNA): TGTGCCAGTAGTATGGACAGGGCCTACGAGCAGTACTTC. Full variable domain (rest looked up from reference TRBV19 and TRBJ2-7): DGGITQSPKYLFRKEGQNVTLSCEQNLNHDAMYWYRQDPGQGLRLIYYSQIVNDFQKGDIAEGYSVSREKKESFPLTVTSAQKNPTAFYLCASSMDRAYEQYFGPGTRLTVT.

The genes are TRBV7-3 and TRBJ2-2, with D perhaps TRBD1 (7 bases). Trimming removed 5 bases from V and 3 bases from J, with 13 bases in between. The CDR3 totals 15 residues. CDR1 is SGHTA and CDR2 is FQGTGA in the germline V gene. DNA of the CDR3: TGTGCCAGCAGCCTCGGCAGGGGGGACACCGGGGAGCTGTTTTTT. Its protein is CASSLGRGDTGELFF.

The rearrangement uses TRBV5-4 and TRBJ2-7; D perhaps matches TRBD1 (5 bases). Germline CDR1 is SGHNT and CDR2 is YYREEE (reference sequence). Trimming stripped 0 bases from V and 7 bases from J, with 8 bases between. The CDR3 covers 12 residues. CDR3 sequence (DNA): TGTGCCAGCAGCTTGGACAGGTGGGAGCAGTACTTC. Residues: CASSLDRWEQYF.

V and J are TRBV6-5 and TRBJ2-7; D may be TRBD2 (7 bases). The CDR3 has 16 residues. The V and J ends lost 0 bases and 2 bases respectively, with 14 bases between them. The germline gives CDR1 MNHEY, CDR2 SVGAGI. The CDR3 sequence: CASSYSWRGGTYEQYF. CDR3 nucleotides: TGTGCCAGCAGTTACTCGTGGAGGGGGGGGACCTACGAGCAGTACTTC.